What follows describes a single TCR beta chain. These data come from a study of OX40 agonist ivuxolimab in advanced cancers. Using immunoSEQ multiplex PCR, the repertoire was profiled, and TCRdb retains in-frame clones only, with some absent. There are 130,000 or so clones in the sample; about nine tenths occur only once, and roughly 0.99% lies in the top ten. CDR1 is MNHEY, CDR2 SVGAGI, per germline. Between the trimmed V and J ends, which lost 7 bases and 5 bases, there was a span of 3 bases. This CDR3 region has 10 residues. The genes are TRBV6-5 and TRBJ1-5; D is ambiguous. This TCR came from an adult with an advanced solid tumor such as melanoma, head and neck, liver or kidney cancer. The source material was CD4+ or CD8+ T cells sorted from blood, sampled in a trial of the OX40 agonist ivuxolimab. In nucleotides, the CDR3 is TGTGCCAGCAATCATCAGCCCCAGCATTTT. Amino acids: CASNHQPQHF.